The entry that follows covers one T cell receptor (beta chain) sequence. This record comes from a study of control samples from healthy donors and cancer patients. Repertoires were generated with immunoSEQ multiplex PCR, while TCRdb's copy carries only in-frame clones and drops some. The sample consists of about 160,000 clones, 96% of them appearing once. The CDR3 totals 14 residues. CDR1 is MDHEN, CDR2 SYDVKM, per germline. V trimming: 10 bases; J trimming: 0 bases; junction bases outside the gene matches: 6. The sequence came from a woman aged 30 to 39 in good health. The V and J genes are TRBV28 and TRBJ1-1, with 9 bases lining up with TRBD1. The sequenced material came from blood. The CDR3 bases are TGTGCCACCCACAGGGGGCTCATGAACACTGAAGCTTTCTTT. Translation: CATHRGLMNTEAFF.